Following are 13 T cell receptor beta chains from one sample sequenced in a study of T cell changes during pregnancy in multiple sclerosis. The table came from immunoSEQ multiplex PCR; TCRdb's copy has only in-frame clones and leaves some out. This sample has tens of thousands of clones, with more than 85% found just once. The material was peripheral blood, obtained before pregnancy. The receptor source for this set is a female donor with multiple sclerosis, enrolled in a pregnancy study.

The J gene is TRBJ2-5, the V gene TRBV7-3; maybe TRBD2 (5 bases). The germline CDR1 and CDR2 sequences are SGHTA and FQGTGA. The V gene lost 1 base and the J gene lost 5 bases, with 14 bases spanning the gap. The CDR3 covers 15 residues. CDR3 amino acids: CASSLIVGGEETQYF. CDR3 DNA sequence: TGTGCCAGCAGCTTAATAGTTGGTGGGGAGGAGACCCAGTACTTC. Full variable domain (rest looked up from reference TRBV7-3 and TRBJ2-5): GAGVSQTPSNKVTEKGKYVELRCDPISGHTALYWYRQSLGQGPEFLIYFQGTGAADDSGLPNDRFFAVRPEGSVSTLKIQRTERGDSAVYLCASSLIVGGEETQYFGPGTRLLVL.

V is TRBV6-1 and J is TRBJ2-3; no clear D. V shed 1 base and J shed 8 bases, with 7 bases lying between them. The germline V gene has CDR1 MNHNS and CDR2 SASEGT. This CDR3 has 12 residues. CDR3 sequence reads: CASSEDHGTQYF. The CDR3 bases are TGTGCCAGCAGTGAAGACCACGGTACGCAGTATTTT.

This clone has a single count. This sequence joins TRBV6-5 and TRBJ1-1; a weak D match, TRBD1 (6 bases). Trimming pared 10 bases from V and 0 bases from J, leaving 15 bases between. The CDR3 length is 14 residues. The germline gives CDR1 MNHEY, CDR2 SVGAGI. CDR3 protein: CATRGGALNTEAFF. CDR3 in DNA: TGTGCCACCCGGGGGGGGGCTTTGAACACTGAAGCTTTCTTT.

This chain uses TRBV9 with TRBJ2-3; tentative D call: TRBD2 (6 bases). From germline, CDR1 is SGDLS and CDR2 YYNGEE. The CDR3 spans 16 residues. V dropped 3 bases and J dropped 2 bases, with 16 bases sitting between them. The CDR3 region has the DNA TGTGCCAGCAGCGGCCCCGGGACTTACCCCACAGATACGCAGTATTTT. This codes for CASSGPGTYPTDTQYF. Full variable domain (rest looked up from reference TRBV9 and TRBJ2-3): DSGVTQTPKHLITATGQRVTLRCSPRSGDLSVYWYQQSLDQGLQFLIQYYNGEERAKGNILERFSAQQFPDLHSELNLSSLELGDSALYFCASSGPGTYPTDTQYFGPGTRLTVL.

This chain joins TRBV5-1 and TRBJ2-3; TRBD2 matches 13 bases. V was clipped by 4 bases and J by 5 bases; unmatched bases: 7. CDR3 size: 16 residues. Germline V gene lookup returns CDR1 SGHRS and CDR2 YFSETQ. In DNA, the CDR3 is TGCGCCAGCAGCAGGGGACTAGCGGGAAGTGAAGATACGCAGTATTTT. Protein sequence: CASSRGLAGSEDTQYF.

This chain connects TRBV19 to TRBJ1-3; TRBD1 is a possible D gene (6 bases). The CDR3 sequence is 17 residues long. Germline values: CDR1 LNHDA, CDR2 SQIVND (reference sequence). Trimming took 5 bases from V and 0 from J, leaving 17 bases between them. CDR3 nucleotides: TGTGCCAGTAGTGATAACCAGGGGACCTACTCTGGAAACACCATATATTTT. This encodes CASSDNQGTYSGNTIYF.

The CDR3 sequence: CASSLVLASYNEQFF. The DNA of the CDR3 is TGTGCCAGCAGCTTGGTACTAGCCTCCTACAATGAGCAGTTCTTC. The chain uses TRBV5-4 and TRBJ2-1, with TRBD2 as a possible D gene (6 bases). Germline V lookup: CDR1 SGHNT, CDR2 YYREEE (reference sequence). This CDR3 region has 15 residues. V lost 0 bases, J lost 0 bases, and 7 bases lay in between. Drawing the rest from reference TRBV5-4 and TRBJ2-1, the complete variable domain is ETGVTQSPTHLIKTRGQQVTLRCSSQSGHNTVSWYQQALGQGPQFIFQYYREEENGRGNFPPRFSGLQFPNYSSELNVNALELDDSALYLCASSLVLASYNEQFFGPGTRLTVL.

This clone came up once. The gene calls are TRBV7-3 and TRBJ1-4, with TRBD1 identical over 7 bases. V gave up 5 bases and J gave up 3 bases; unmatched junction bases: 6. The germline V gene encodes CDR1 SGHTA and CDR2 FQGTGA. This CDR3 contains 15 residues. The CDR3 region has the DNA TGTGCCAGCAGCCCCACAGGGGTCGCTAATGAAAAACTGTTTTTT. Its translation is CASSPTGVANEKLFF.

The rearrangement joins TRBV7-9 to TRBJ1-5, with TRBD1 matching 7 bases. Trimming took 4 bases from V and 7 from J; bases not matched to a gene: 7. Germline lookup yields CDR1 SEHNR and CDR2 FQNEAQ (reference sequence). The CDR3 loop spans 14 amino acids. This CDR3 is CASSYTGDQQPQHF. In DNA form, the CDR3 reads TGTGCCAGCAGCTATACAGGGGATCAACAGCCCCAGCATTTT.

The J gene is TRBJ1-4, the V gene TRBV7-2, with no clear D. This CDR3 region has 17 residues. The V end was cut by 1 base, the J end by 8 bases, with 20 bases between. From germline, CDR1 is SGHTA and CDR2 FQGNSA. CDR3 sequence: CASSLEVLGRTGEKLFF. Written as DNA, the CDR3 is TGTGCCAGCAGCTTAGAGGTCCTGGGGAGGACGGGGGAAAAACTGTTTTTT.

The chain carries TRBV7-6 and TRBJ2-7, with TRBD2 matching over 11 bases. The CDR3 is 16 amino acids. Looked up from germline, CDR1 is SGHVS and CDR2 is FNYEAQ. Trimming took 5 bases from V and 4 from J; bases not matched to a gene: 10. The CDR3 DNA sequence: TGTGCCAGCAGCAACTCGACTAGCGGGAAATCGTACGAGCAGTACTTC. Translated: CASSNSTSGKSYEQYF.

The genes are TRBV6-5 and TRBJ2-1; D may be TRBD2 (6 bases). The CDR3 is 16 residues long. Trimming took 2 bases from V and 7 from J, leaving 18 bases between them. Germline CDR1 reads MNHEY; CDR2 reads SVGAGI. CDR3 residues: CASSYMGGELRNEQFF. The CDR3 DNA sequence: TGTGCCAGCAGTTACATGGGCGGGGAGCTCCGGAATGAGCAGTTCTTC.

The V and J genes are TRBV2 and TRBJ2-2; D not resolved. CDR1 and CDR2 (germline): SNHLY, FYNNEI. V shed 6 bases and J shed 5 bases, with 7 bases lying between them. The CDR3 has 12 amino acids. The CDR3 loop is CASREHTGELFF. The CDR3 coding sequence is TGTGCCAGCAGGGAACATACCGGGGAGCTGTTTTTT.